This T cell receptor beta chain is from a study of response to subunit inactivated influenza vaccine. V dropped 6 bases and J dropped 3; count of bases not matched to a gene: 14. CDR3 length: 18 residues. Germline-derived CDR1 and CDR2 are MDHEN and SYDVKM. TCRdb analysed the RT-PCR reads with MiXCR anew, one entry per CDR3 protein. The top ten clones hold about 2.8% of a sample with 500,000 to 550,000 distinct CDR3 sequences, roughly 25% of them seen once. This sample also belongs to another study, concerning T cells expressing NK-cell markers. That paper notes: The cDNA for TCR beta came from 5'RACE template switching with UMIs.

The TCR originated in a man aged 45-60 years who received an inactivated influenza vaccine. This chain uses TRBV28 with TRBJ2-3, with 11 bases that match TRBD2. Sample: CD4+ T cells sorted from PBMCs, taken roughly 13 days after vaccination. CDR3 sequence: CASSTGTSGLGWTDTQYF. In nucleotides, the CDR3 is TGTGCCAGCAGCACCGGGACTAGCGGACTAGGTTGGACAGATACGCAGTATTTT.